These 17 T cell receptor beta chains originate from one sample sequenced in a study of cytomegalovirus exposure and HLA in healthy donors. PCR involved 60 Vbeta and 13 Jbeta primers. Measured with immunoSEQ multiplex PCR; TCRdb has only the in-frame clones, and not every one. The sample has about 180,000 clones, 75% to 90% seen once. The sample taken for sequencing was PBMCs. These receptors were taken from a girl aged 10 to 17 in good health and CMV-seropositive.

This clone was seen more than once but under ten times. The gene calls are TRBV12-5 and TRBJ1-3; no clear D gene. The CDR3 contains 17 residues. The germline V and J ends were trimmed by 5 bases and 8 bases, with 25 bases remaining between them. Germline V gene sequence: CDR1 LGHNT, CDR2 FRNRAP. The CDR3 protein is CASGPSSWAALSDTIYF. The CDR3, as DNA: TGTGCTAGTGGTCCCTCCAGCTGGGCCGCCCTGTCGGACACCATATATTTT. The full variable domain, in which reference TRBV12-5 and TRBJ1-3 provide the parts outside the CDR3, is DARVTQTPRHKVTEMGQEVTMRCQPILGHNTVFWYRQTMMQGLELLAYFRNRAPLDDSGMPKDRFSAEMPDATLATLKIQPSEPRDSAVYFCASGPSSWAALSDTIYFGEGSWLTVV.

The DNA of the CDR3 is TGTGCCAGCAGTCTGGGGGACAGTCTGTACAATGAGCAGTTCTTC. Amino acids: CASSLGDSLYNEQFF. The chain joins TRBV7-6 to TRBJ2-1; 7 bases are a match to TRBD1. The CDR3 extends over 15 amino acids. V was pared by 6 bases and J by 4 bases, with 9 bases of the junction left unmatched. Germline-derived CDR1 and CDR2 are SGHVS and FNYEAQ. The full variable domain, with the rest looked up from reference TRBV7-6 and TRBJ2-1, is GAGVSQSPRYKVTKRGQDVALRCDPISGHVSLYWYRQALGQGPEFLTYFNYEAQQDKSGLPNDRFSAERPEGSISTLTIQRTEQRDSAMYRCASSLGDSLYNEQFFGPGTRLTVL.

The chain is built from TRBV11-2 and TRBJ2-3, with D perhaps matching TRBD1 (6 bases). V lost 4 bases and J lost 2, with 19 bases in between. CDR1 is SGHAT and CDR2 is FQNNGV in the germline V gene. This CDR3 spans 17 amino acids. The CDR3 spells CASSYPYRGKPTDTQYF. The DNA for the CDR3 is TGTGCCAGCAGCTATCCATATAGGGGGAAACCCACAGATACGCAGTATTTT. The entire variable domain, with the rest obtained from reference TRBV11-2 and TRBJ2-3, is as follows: EAGVAQSPRYKIIEKRQSVAFWCNPISGHATLYWYQQILGQGPKLLIQFQNNGVVDDSQLPKDRFSAERLKGVDSTLKIQPAKLEDSAVYLCASSYPYRGKPTDTQYFGPGTRLTVL.

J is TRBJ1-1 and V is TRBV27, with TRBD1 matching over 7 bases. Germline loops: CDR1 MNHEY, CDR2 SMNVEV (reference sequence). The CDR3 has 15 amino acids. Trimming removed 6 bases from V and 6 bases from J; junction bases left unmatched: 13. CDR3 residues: CASRRGTVGTPEAFF. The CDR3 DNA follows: TGTGCCAGCAGGCGCGGGACAGTCGGGACCCCTGAAGCTTTCTTT.

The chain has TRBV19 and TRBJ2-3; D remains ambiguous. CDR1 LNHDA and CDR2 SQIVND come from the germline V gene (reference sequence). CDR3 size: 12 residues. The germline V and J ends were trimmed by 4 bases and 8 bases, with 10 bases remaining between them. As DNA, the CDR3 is TGTGCCAGTAGTACCCAGACTGGTACGCAGTATTTT. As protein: CASSTQTGTQYF.

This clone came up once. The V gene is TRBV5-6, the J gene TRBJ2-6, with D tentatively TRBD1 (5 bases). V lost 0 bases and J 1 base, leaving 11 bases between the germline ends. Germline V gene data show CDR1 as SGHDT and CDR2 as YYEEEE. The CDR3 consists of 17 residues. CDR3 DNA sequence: TGTGCCAGCAGCTTGGCAGGGTTACCATCTGGGGCCAACGTCCTGACTTTC. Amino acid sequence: CASSLAGLPSGANVLTF.

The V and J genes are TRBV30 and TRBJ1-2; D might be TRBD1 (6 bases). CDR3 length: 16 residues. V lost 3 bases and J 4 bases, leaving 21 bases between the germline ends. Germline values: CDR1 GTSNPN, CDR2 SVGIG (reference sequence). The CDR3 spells CAWRRQGSLTFYGYTF. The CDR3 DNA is TGTGCCTGGAGACGCCAGGGGTCCCTGACTTTCTATGGCTACACCTTC.

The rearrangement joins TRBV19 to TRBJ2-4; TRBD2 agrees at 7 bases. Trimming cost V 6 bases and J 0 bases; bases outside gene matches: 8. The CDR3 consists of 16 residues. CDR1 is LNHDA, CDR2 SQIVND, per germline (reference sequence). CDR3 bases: TGTGCCAGTAGCAAGCGGGGCGGGATAGCCAAAAACATTCAGTACTTC. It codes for CASSKRGGIAKNIQYF.

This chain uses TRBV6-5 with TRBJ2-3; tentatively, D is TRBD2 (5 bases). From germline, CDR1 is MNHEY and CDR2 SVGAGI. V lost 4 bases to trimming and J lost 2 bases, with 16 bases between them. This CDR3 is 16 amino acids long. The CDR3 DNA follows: TGTGCCAGCAGTTCCCTCCGGGCTAGCTACACAGATACGCAGTATTTT. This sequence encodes CASSSLRASYTDTQYF.

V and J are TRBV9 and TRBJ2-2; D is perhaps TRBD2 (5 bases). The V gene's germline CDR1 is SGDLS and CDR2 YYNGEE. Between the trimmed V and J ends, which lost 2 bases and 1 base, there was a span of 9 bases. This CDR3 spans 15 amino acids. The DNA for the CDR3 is TGTGCCAGCAGCGTCTCTAGCCGGAACACCGGGGAGCTGTTTTTT. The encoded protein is CASSVSSRNTGELFF.

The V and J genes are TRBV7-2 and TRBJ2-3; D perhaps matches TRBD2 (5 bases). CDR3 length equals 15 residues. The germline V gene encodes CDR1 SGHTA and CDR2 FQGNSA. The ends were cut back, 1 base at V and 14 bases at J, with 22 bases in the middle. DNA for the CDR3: TGTGCCAGCAGCTTAGGCCTAGCAGACCTCGCTCCCCCGTATTTT. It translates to CASSLGLADLAPPYF.

This CDR3 is CAWSVIRGFDQPQHF. CDR3 bases: TGTGCCTGGAGTGTCATTAGGGGCTTCGATCAGCCCCAGCATTTT. V is TRBV30 and J is TRBJ1-5; tentatively, D is TRBD1 (5 bases). Germline-derived CDR1 and CDR2 are GTSNPN and SVGIG (reference sequence). The CDR3 sequence is 15 residues long. V was shortened by 0 bases and J by 5 bases, with 14 bases between the two germline ends.

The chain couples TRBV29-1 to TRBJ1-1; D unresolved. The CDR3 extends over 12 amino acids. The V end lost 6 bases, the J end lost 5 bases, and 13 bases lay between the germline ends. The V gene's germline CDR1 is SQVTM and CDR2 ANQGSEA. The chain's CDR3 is CSVPTGLTEAFF. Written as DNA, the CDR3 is TGCAGCGTCCCAACGGGTCTTACTGAAGCTTTCTTT. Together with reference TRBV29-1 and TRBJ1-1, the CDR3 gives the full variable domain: SAVISQKPSRDICQRGTSLTIQCQVDSQVTMMFWYRQQPGQSLTLIATANQGSEATYESGFVIDKFPISRPNLTFSTLTVSNMSPEDSSIYLCSVPTGLTEAFFGQGTRLTVV.

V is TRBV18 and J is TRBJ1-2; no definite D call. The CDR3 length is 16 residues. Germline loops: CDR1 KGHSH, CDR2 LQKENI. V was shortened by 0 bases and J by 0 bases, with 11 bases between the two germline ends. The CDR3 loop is CASSPPPRVANYGYTF. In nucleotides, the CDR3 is TGTGCCAGCTCACCACCGCCGCGGGTGGCTAACTATGGCTACACCTTC. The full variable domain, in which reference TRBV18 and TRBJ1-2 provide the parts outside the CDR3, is NAGVMQNPRHLVRRRGQEARLRCSPMKGHSHVYWYRQLPEEGLKFMVYLQKENIIDESGMPKERFSAEFPKEGPSILRIQQVVRGDSAAYFCASSPPPRVANYGYTFGSGTRLTVV.

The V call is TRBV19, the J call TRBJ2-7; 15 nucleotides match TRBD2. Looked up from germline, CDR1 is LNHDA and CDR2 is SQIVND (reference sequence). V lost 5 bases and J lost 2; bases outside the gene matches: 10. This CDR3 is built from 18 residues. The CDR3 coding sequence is TGTGCCAGTAGTTCCTTCGGGACTAGCGGGAGGTTAGCCTACGAGCAGTACTTC. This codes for CASSSFGTSGRLAYEQYF.

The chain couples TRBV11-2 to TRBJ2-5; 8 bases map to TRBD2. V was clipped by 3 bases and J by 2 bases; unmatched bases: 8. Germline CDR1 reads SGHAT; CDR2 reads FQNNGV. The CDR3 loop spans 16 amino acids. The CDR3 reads CASSFSAGAVQETQYF. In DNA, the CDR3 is TGTGCCAGCAGCTTTTCAGCGGGAGCGGTACAAGAGACCCAGTACTTC.

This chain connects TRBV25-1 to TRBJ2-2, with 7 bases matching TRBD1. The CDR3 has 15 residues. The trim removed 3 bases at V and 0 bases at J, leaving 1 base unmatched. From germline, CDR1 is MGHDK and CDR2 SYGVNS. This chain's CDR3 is CASSEGQTNTGELFF. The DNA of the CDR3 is TGTGCCAGCAGTGAGGGACAGACGAACACCGGGGAGCTGTTTTTT.